A single sample gave rise to the 29 T cell receptor beta chains below, sequenced in a study of blood T cell repertoires in COVID-19. Using immunoSEQ multiplex PCR, the repertoire was profiled, and TCRdb retains in-frame clones only, with some absent. The sample shows some 300,000 clones, 85% to 90% of them seen only once. The sample taken for sequencing was PBMCs or T cells enriched from blood (not recorded which). The receptors shown here come from a man aged 25 to 40 who had recovered from COVID-19.

The chain is built from TRBV29-1 and TRBJ1-5; a possible D gene is TRBD1 (6 bases). This CDR3 spans 13 amino acids. V lost 4 bases and J 0 bases, leaving 7 bases between the germline ends. Germline assignment: CDR1 SQVTM and CDR2 ANQGSEA. The CDR3 coding sequence is TGCAGCGTTGGGACAGATAGCAATCAGCCCCAGCATTTT. Encoded protein: CSVGTDSNQPQHF. Filled out from reference TRBV29-1 and TRBJ1-5, the complete variable domain reads SAVISQKPSRDICQRGTSLTIQCQVDSQVTMMFWYRQQPGQSLTLIATANQGSEATYESGFVIDKFPISRPNLTFSTLTVSNMSPEDSSIYLCSVGTDSNQPQHFGDGTRLSIL.

About this clone itself: One end of the junction varies from germline; a read error may be responsible. The chain links TRBV10-3 to TRBJ2-1; D perhaps matches TRBD2 (6 bases). This CDR3 comprises 16 residues. Germline lookup yields CDR1 ENHRY and CDR2 SYGVKD. The CDR3: CAIRAPSTSSNNEQFF. The CDR3 region has the DNA TGTGCCATCAGGGCACCTAGCACTAGCTCCAACAATGAGCAGTTCTTC.

This clone was seen a few times. This rearrangement joins TRBV6-5 to TRBJ1-2; 7 bases align to TRBD1. After removal of 11 bases from V and 3 bases from J, the junction contained 9 bases not matched to a gene. There are 13 residues in the CDR3. The germline CDR1 and CDR2 sequences are MNHEY and SVGAGI. This CDR3 reads CASTGATDYGYTF. CDR3 bases: TGTGCCTCAACAGGGGCGACGGACTATGGCTACACCTTC.

The sample holds one count of this clone. CDR3 sequence (DNA): TGTGCCAGCAGCCAGGTTAGCACCGGGGAGCTGTTTTTT. This encodes CASSQVSTGELFF. V gene TRBV14 combines with J gene TRBJ2-2; D is uncertain. Trimming pared 3 bases from V and 4 bases from J, leaving 6 bases between. The germline V gene encodes CDR1 SGHDN and CDR2 FVKESK. The CDR3 loop spans 13 amino acids.

This chain connects TRBV3-1 (or the pseudogene TRBV3-2) to TRBJ2-1; 8 bases agree with TRBD2. CDR3 length: 16 residues. Germline assignment: CDR1 LGHDT and CDR2 YNNKEL (reference sequence). V trimming: 4 bases; J trimming: 7 bases; junction bases outside the gene matches: 12. CDR3 sequence reads: CASSPLRAGAGNEQFF. The DNA of the CDR3 is TGTGCCAGCAGCCCCCTAAGAGCGGGAGCGGGGAATGAGCAGTTCTTC.

The sample holds one count of this clone. This chain uses TRBV28 with TRBJ1-2; D is possibly TRBD1 (5 bases). The V end lost 7 bases, the J end lost 0 bases, and 12 bases lay between the germline ends. The length of the CDR3 is 14 residues. CDR1 is MDHEN, CDR2 SYDVKM, per germline. CDR3 in amino acids: CASTWTPANYGYTF. Written as DNA, the CDR3 is TGTGCCAGCACCTGGACACCAGCTAACTATGGCTACACCTTC.

J is TRBJ2-3 and V is TRBV21-1; TRBD1 is the table's D call, not checked against the DNA. TRBV21-1 is a documented pseudogene. The CDR3 is 14 residues long. The CDR3 loop reads CASRTGNFSDTQYF. In nucleotides, the CDR3 is TGTGCCAGCCGGACAGGTAATTTTTCAGATACGCAGTATTTT.

The V and J genes are TRBV24-1 and TRBJ1-1; D gene uncertain. The CDR3 length is 13 residues. Germline CDR1 and CDR2: KGHDR and SFDVKD. V was shortened by 0 bases and J by 5 bases, with 6 bases between the two germline ends. The CDR3 spells CATSDLGRTEAFF. The CDR3 DNA reads TGTGCCACCAGTGATTTGGGGAGAACTGAAGCTTTCTTT.

The chain uses TRBV6-2 or TRBV6-3 and TRBJ1-5, with 8 bases aligning to TRBD1. The V and J ends lost 5 bases and 4 bases, in that order; junction bases with no gene match: 4. The length of the CDR3 is 14 residues. Germline loops: CDR1 MNHEY, CDR2 SVGEGT. The CDR3 here is CASSRTGPNQPQHF. DNA of the CDR3: TGTGCCAGCAGTCGGACAGGGCCGAATCAGCCCCAGCATTTT.

V and J are TRBV7-9 and TRBJ1-4, with D unclear. The germline V and J ends were trimmed by 2 bases and 8 bases, with 9 bases remaining between them. The CDR3 is 13 amino acids. Germline CDR1 SEHNR, CDR2 FQNEAQ (reference sequence). This CDR3 is CASSLFQAEKLFF. CDR3 nucleotide sequence: TGTGCCAGCAGCTTATTTCAAGCAGAAAAACTGTTTTTT. Variable domain in full (rest from reference TRBV7-9 and TRBJ1-4): DTGVSQNPRHKITKRGQNVTFRCDPISEHNRLYWYRQTLGQGPEFLTYFQNEAQLEKSRLLSDRFSAERPKGSFSTLEIQRTEQGDSAMYLCASSLFQAEKLFFGSGTQLSVL.

The CDR3 DNA reads TGTGCCAGTAGGATGGACAGGGGACTTTCTGGAAACACCATATATTTT. Translation gives CASRMDRGLSGNTIYF. The chain couples TRBV19 to TRBJ1-3; TRBD1 aligns across 9 bases. The CDR3 extends over 16 amino acids. Germline trimming cut 6 bases from V and 1 base from J; bases unmatched to any gene: 7. Per the germline V gene, CDR1 is LNHDA and CDR2 is SQIVND (reference sequence).

The chain employs TRBV6-1 and TRBJ2-6, with a possible D match to TRBD1 (6 bases). The CDR3 totals 17 residues. V lost 3 bases and J lost 3, with 15 bases in between. Germline values: CDR1 MNHNS, CDR2 SASEGT. The CDR3 DNA sequence: TGTGCCAGCAGTGATCCTCTGGACAGCCTTGGGGCCAACGTCCTGACTTTC. Protein: CASSDPLDSLGANVLTF.

V and J are TRBV7-2 and TRBJ2-2, with 14 bases aligning to TRBD2. The CDR3 consists of 16 residues. The germline gives CDR1 SGHTA, CDR2 FQGNSA. The ends lost 5 bases at V and 7 bases at J; junction bases unmatched: 6. DNA of the CDR3: TGTGCCAGCAGCGGACAAGGGACTAGCGGGAGCGGGGAGCTGTTTTTT. This encodes CASSGQGTSGSGELFF.

The chain recombines TRBV6-5 with TRBJ1-5; the match to TRBD1 covers 7 bases. The CDR3 loop spans 14 amino acids. Per the germline V gene, CDR1 is MNHEY and CDR2 is SVGAGI. The V and J ends lost 7 bases and 0 bases, in that order; junction bases with no gene match: 3. The CDR3 DNA reads TGTGCCAGCACGACAGGGTATAGCAATCAGCCCCAGCATTTT. Its translation is CASTTGYSNQPQHF.

In this sample, this clone turned up once. The chain couples TRBV23-1 to TRBJ2-5; D is ambiguous. TRBV23-1 is treated as an ORF (open reading frame) with a function not yet certain. The CDR3 length is 16 residues. V lost 1 base, J lost 0 bases, and 12 bases lay in between. For the CDR3, the DNA is TGCGCCAGCAGTCAATGGCGGATGCGGTACCAAGAGACCCAGTACTTC. Its translation is CASSQWRMRYQETQYF.

In the case of this clone: The sample contains more than one DNA sequence encoding this CDR3. V and J are TRBV5-4 and TRBJ2-7; D possibly corresponds to TRBD2 (6 bases). The germline V and J ends were trimmed by 0 bases and 0 bases, with 10 bases remaining between them. Per the germline V gene, CDR1 is SGHNT and CDR2 is YYREEE (reference sequence). The CDR3 has 15 residues. This CDR3 reads CASSLGGRSSYEQYF. DNA of the CDR3: TGTGCCAGCAGCTTGGGAGGGAGGAGCTCCTACGAGCAGTACTTC.

This clone was observed once. The V gene is TRBV28, the J gene TRBJ1-5, with TRBD1 as a possible D gene (5 bases). CDR1 and CDR2 from the germline V gene are MDHEN and SYDVKM. CDR3 length equals 16 residues. V was pared by 4 bases and J by 8 bases, with 21 bases between. Here the CDR3 reads CASSYRGTGRLKPQHF. The DNA for the CDR3 is TGTGCCAGCAGTTACCGGGGCACTGGGAGGTTGAAGCCCCAGCATTTT.

The rearrangement joins TRBV19 to TRBJ1-1; possible D gene TRBD1, 5 bases. The CDR3 length is 13 residues. V was shortened by 5 bases and J by 2 bases, with 9 bases between the two germline ends. Germline V gene data show CDR1 as LNHDA and CDR2 as SQIVND (reference sequence). This CDR3 reads CASSAGPNTEAFF. CDR3 coding DNA: TGTGCCAGTAGTGCGGGGCCTAACACTGAAGCTTTCTTT. Variable domain in full (rest from reference TRBV19 and TRBJ1-1): DGGITQSPKYLFRKEGQNVTLSCEQNLNHDAMYWYRQDPGQGLRLIYYSQIVNDFQKGDIAEGYSVSREKKESFPLTVTSAQKNPTAFYLCASSAGPNTEAFFGQGTRLTVV.

The chain is built from TRBV7-9 and TRBJ2-1; 7 nucleotides match TRBD1. The CDR3 contains 15 residues. Germline V gives CDR1 SEHNR, CDR2 FQNEAQ (reference sequence). After removal of 3 bases from V and 5 bases from J, the junction contained 7 bases not matched to a gene. CDR3 amino acids: CASSFFGTVDNEQFF. In DNA, the CDR3 is TGTGCCAGCAGCTTTTTCGGGACAGTTGACAATGAGCAGTTCTTC. Full variable domain (missing parts from reference TRBV7-9 and TRBJ2-1): DTGVSQNPRHKITKRGQNVTFRCDPISEHNRLYWYRQTLGQGPEFLTYFQNEAQLEKSRLLSDRFSAERPKGSFSTLEIQRTEQGDSAMYLCASSFFGTVDNEQFFGPGTRLTVL.

The chain couples TRBV10-3 to TRBJ1-1, with TRBD1 as a possible D gene (6 bases). This CDR3 is 14 amino acids long. V gave up 6 bases and J gave up 7 bases, with 18 bases separating them. In germline, CDR1 is ENHRY, CDR2 SYGVKD. The CDR3 nucleotides read TGTGCCATCAGCCGGGAGGGGGTTGGTGGTGAAGCTTTCTTT. It translates to CAISREGVGGEAFF.

The chain carries TRBV14 and TRBJ2-5, with 7 bases fitting TRBD2. This CDR3 is built from 13 residues. J gave up 7 bases and V 4 bases, and 6 bases lay outside the gene matches. In germline, CDR1 is SGHDN, CDR2 FVKESK. The CDR3: CASSLGLDGTQYF. Written as DNA, the CDR3 is TGTGCCAGCAGCCTCGGACTAGACGGGACCCAGTACTTC.

This chain uses TRBV11-3 with TRBJ1-4, with unresolved D. The CDR3 runs 12 residues. Germline values: CDR1 SGHNT, CDR2 YENEEA. The V and J ends lost 0 bases and 13 bases respectively, with 9 bases between them. CDR3 coding DNA: TGTGCCAGCAGCTTAGATTTACAGACACTGTTTTTT. Encoded protein: CASSLDLQTLFF. The full variable domain, with the rest looked up from reference TRBV11-3 and TRBJ1-4, is EAGVVQSPRYKIIEKKQPVAFWCNPISGHNTLYWYLQNLGQGPELLIRYENEEAVDDSQLPKDRFSAERLKGVDSTLKIQPAELGDSAVYLCASSLDLQTLFFGSGTQLSVL.

The gene calls are TRBV19 and TRBJ1-4, with D maybe TRBD1 (6 bases). V lost 1 base to trimming and J lost 4 bases, with 7 bases between them. This CDR3 has 14 amino acids. Germline CDR1 LNHDA, CDR2 SQIVND (reference sequence). Here the CDR3 reads CASSIARGNEKLFF. The CDR3 bases are TGTGCCAGTAGTATAGCCAGGGGTAATGAAAAACTGTTTTTT. Full variable domain (missing parts from reference TRBV19 and TRBJ1-4): DGGITQSPKYLFRKEGQNVTLSCEQNLNHDAMYWYRQDPGQGLRLIYYSQIVNDFQKGDIAEGYSVSREKKESFPLTVTSAQKNPTAFYLCASSIARGNEKLFFGSGTQLSVL.

The rearrangement uses TRBV6-5 and TRBJ1-4, with D hard to call. The CDR3 is 14 residues long. From germline, CDR1 is MNHEY and CDR2 SVGAGI. V lost 3 bases to trimming and J lost 7 bases, with 12 bases between them. DNA for the CDR3: TGTGCCAGCAGTTATACGGTTTCAGGTGAAAAACTGTTTTTT. Its translation is CASSYTVSGEKLFF.

The gene calls are TRBV4-1 and TRBJ1-1; 7 nucleotides match TRBD1. J gave up 1 base and V 5 bases, and 10 bases lay outside the gene matches. Germline V gene data show CDR1 as MGHRA and CDR2 as YSYEKL. CDR3 size: 16 residues. The DNA of the CDR3 is TGCGCCAGCAGCTTCACTCCCGGGACAGCGAACACTGAAGCTTTCTTT. This gives the protein CASSFTPGTANTEAFF.

This clone was counted a few times. The DNA of the CDR3 is TGCGCCAGCAGCCACCCCCCGCGGGGGGTAAGTGACTCACCCCTCCACTTT. Its protein product is CASSHPPRGVSDSPLHF. V usage is TRBV4-1 and J usage is TRBJ1-6; D might be TRBD1 (5 bases). Germline CDR1 MGHRA, CDR2 YSYEKL. CDR3 length: 17 residues. The V gene lost 3 bases and the J gene lost 10 bases, with 22 bases spanning the gap.

In its sample, this clone was seen once. The chain links TRBV7-8 to TRBJ2-3; 8 positions agree with TRBD1. Germline CDR1 SGHVS, CDR2 FQNEAQ. The CDR3 contains 15 residues. The J segment lost 4 bases and the V segment lost 2 bases, leaving 5 bases of the junction unmatched. The chain's CDR3 is CASSLSGGLADTQYF. The CDR3 DNA sequence: TGTGCCAGCAGCTTATCAGGGGGCCTCGCAGATACGCAGTATTTT.

This clone showed up just a few times. J is TRBJ2-1 and V is TRBV5-1, with a weak D call TRBD1 (7 bases). The germline V gene has CDR1 SGHRS and CDR2 YFSETQ. This CDR3 is built from 16 residues. The V gene lost 0 bases and the J gene lost 7 bases, with 17 bases spanning the gap. CDR3 in DNA: TGCGCCAGCAGCTTGGAGCCAGGGGGAGGTTGGAATGAGCAGTTCTTC. Its protein product is CASSLEPGGGWNEQFF.

The V and J genes are TRBV7-2 and TRBJ2-5; 7 positions match TRBD1. The CDR3 covers 14 residues. With V trimmed by 2 bases and J by 2 bases, 2 bases remained unmatched. From germline, CDR1 is SGHTA and CDR2 FQGNSA. The CDR3 DNA reads as TGTGCCAGCAGCTTAAGGGGGCCTCAAGAGACCCAGTACTTC. This encodes CASSLRGPQETQYF.